This entry describes one T cell receptor (beta chain). This sample was taken from a study of blood T cell repertoires in COVID-19. Measured with immunoSEQ multiplex PCR; TCRdb has only the in-frame clones, and not every one. The table records 200,000 or so clones, approximately 91% of them present only once. This CDR3 has 13 amino acids. The germline V gene has CDR1 LNHDA and CDR2 SQIVND (reference sequence). The V gene lost 3 bases and the J gene lost 5 bases, with 7 bases spanning the gap. The sequenced sample consisted of peripheral blood. The origin of this receptor is a woman in her sixties or seventies with acute or convalescent COVID-19. The V and J genes are TRBV19 and TRBJ2-2; D unclear. Here the CDR3 reads CASSIAGTGELFF. DNA for the CDR3: TGTGCCAGTAGTATCGCAGGTACCGGGGAGCTGTTTTTT.